The clone carrying this TCR beta chain was seen a handful of times. Its specificity is not known. The data belong to a study of PD-1 blockade in classical Hodgkin lymphoma. The ends were cut back, 6 bases at V and 5 bases at J, with 16 bases in the middle. There are 14 residues in the CDR3. Germline V gives CDR1 MNHNS, CDR2 SASEGT. This table comes from immunoSEQ multiplex PCR, and its TCRdb copy is limited to in-frame clones, with some not included. Among under 95,000 clones, approximately 94% were seen once, and the ten largest hold approximately 8.1%. Following autologous stem cell transplantation, relapse occurred in every patient, and exposure to brentuximab vedotin varied. Overall study findings and caveats: Compared with healthy donors, newly diagnosed patients reportedly showed lower baseline TCR diversity. The diversity seen at baseline in complete responders resembled that of newly diagnosed patients.

The receptor was derived from a human donor with classical Hodgkin lymphoma. This sample comprised peripheral blood mononuclear cells (PBMCs), obtained at baseline. The rearrangement uses TRBV6-1 and TRBJ2-5; D is possibly TRBD1 or TRBD2 (5 bases each). CDR3 protein: CASRPPRGGETQYF. In DNA form, the CDR3 reads TGTGCCAGCAGGCCCCCACGGGGCGGGGAGACCCAGTACTTC.